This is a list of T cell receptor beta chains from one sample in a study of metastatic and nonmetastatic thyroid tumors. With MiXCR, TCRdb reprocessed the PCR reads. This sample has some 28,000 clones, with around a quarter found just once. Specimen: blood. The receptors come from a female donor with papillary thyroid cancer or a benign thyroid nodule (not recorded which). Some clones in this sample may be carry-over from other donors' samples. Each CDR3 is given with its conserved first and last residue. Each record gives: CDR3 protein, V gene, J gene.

CASSISTPLNSPLHF	TRBV27	TRBJ1-6
CASSQVGWGAEAFF	TRBV3-1	TRBJ1-1
CSSRPATGYRGYTF	TRBV20-1	TRBJ1-2
CASSLGLEGYEQYF	TRBV7-2	TRBJ2-7
CAWNLAGHTGELFF	TRBV30	TRBJ2-2
CSAEPGQGPDIPNYGYTF	TRBV20-1	TRBJ1-2
CASSYQRTSGSGNEQFF	TRBV6-5	TRBJ2-1
CSGQIRDTEAFF	TRBV20-1	TRBJ1-1
CASTFSGNTIYF	TRBV28	TRBJ1-3
CASIGTSGGYTDTQYF	TRBV12-3/TRBV12-4	TRBJ2-3
CASSWTGSNGYTF	TRBV27	TRBJ1-2
CASSFDGPHQPQHF	TRBV28	TRBJ1-5
CSARGHVDNEQFF	TRBV20-1	TRBJ2-1
CASSVSRRLRLLLDTQYF	TRBV10-1	TRBJ2-3
CSAMPGGNEQFF	TRBV20-1	TRBJ2-1
CASSLKEGINQPQHF	TRBV27	TRBJ1-5
CASASWATGELFF	TRBV5-1	TRBJ2-2